This T cell receptor (beta chain) was sequenced during a study of cytomegalovirus exposure and HLA in healthy donors. General study points: Overall, approximately 150 TCR beta chains were annotated as cytomegalovirus-associated. The TCR clusters that emerged in the first cohort tended, a later analysis found, to co-occur in the 95 to 150 validation repertoires. Most observed TCR sequences were rare, whereas some public TCRs were detected in many donors.

The protocol was immunoSEQ multiplex PCR, while the TCRdb copy is restricted to in-frame clones and leaves out a portion. The sample lists under 100,000 clones, 96% seen once, with 0.6% to 0.85% in the top ten. As regards this clone: Its cognate antigen is unknown.

The specimen sequenced was PBMCs. The sequence was collected from a man aged 18 to 29 in good health and CMV-seronegative.

In DNA form, the CDR3 reads TGTGCCAGCAGCTTGGGCCAGGGGAACACTGAAGCTTTCTTT. As protein: CASSLGQGNTEAFF. V gene TRBV7-3 combines with J gene TRBJ1-1, with D possibly matching TRBD1 (5 bases). The CDR3 spans 14 residues. From germline, CDR1 is SGHTA and CDR2 FQGTGA. V was clipped by 3 bases and J by 1 base, with 9 bases between them.